This T cell receptor beta chain stems from a study of cytomegalovirus exposure and HLA in healthy donors. The study, taken as a whole, reports: Earlier analysis found most TCR beta V segments productive about 90% or about 30% of the time. Equally common other TCR beta chains were less clonally expanded than HLA-associated ones, a later analysis found.

In the case of this clone: Its specificity is unknown. Sequence at one end of the junction differs from germline and may be a read error.

Germline V gene sequence: CDR1 SGHRS, CDR2 YFSETQ. The CDR3 is made up of 14 amino acids. Amplification used 60 Vbeta primers and 13 Jbeta primers. Original methodology: Later, some 79 million unique TCR beta chains were counted in an analysis, and approximately 10 million of them were shared. Clones were sequenced by immunoSEQ multiplex PCR, and TCRdb holds only the in-frame ones, with some missing. For V, J and clone size, that table is used; D and trimming come from the DNA. Among tens of thousands of clones, roughly 69% were seen once, and the ten largest hold 3%. This receptor was identified in a woman in her fifties or sixties in good health and CMV-seronegative. Sequencing was performed on PBMCs. The gene calls are TRBV5-1 and TRBJ2-1; D is ambiguous. The CDR3 DNA reads as TGCGCCAGCAGCTTATCGAGCTCCAACAATGAGCAGTTCTTC. Residues: CASSLSSSNNEQFF.